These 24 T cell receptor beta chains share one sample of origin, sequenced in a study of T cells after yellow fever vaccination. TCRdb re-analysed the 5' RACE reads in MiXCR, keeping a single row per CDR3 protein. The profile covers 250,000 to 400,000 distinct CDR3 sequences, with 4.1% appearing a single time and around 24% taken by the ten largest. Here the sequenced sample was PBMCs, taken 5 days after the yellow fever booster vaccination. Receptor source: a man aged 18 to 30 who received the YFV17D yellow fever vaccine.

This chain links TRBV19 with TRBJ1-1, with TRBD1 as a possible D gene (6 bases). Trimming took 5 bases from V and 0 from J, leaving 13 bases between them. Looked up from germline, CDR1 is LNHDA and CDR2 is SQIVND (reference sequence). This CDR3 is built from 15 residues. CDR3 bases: TGTGCCAGTAGTGCAGGACAGCACATGAACACTGAAGCTTTCTTT. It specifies CASSAGQHMNTEAFF.

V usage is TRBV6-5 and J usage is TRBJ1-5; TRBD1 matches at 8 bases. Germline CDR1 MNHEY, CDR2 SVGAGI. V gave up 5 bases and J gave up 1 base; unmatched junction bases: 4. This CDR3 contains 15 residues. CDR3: CASSPGQASNQPQHF. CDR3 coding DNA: TGTGCCAGCAGTCCGGGACAGGCCAGCAATCAGCCCCAGCATTTT.

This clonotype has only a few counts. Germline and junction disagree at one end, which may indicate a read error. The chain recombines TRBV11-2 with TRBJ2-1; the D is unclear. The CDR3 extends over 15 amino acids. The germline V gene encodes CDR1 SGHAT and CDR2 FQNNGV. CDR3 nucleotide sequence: TGTGCCAGCAGCCTAGAGACGAGCTCCTACAATGAGCAGTTCTTC. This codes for CASSLETSSYNEQFF. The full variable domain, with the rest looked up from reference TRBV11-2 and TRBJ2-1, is EAGVAQSPRYKIIEKRQSVAFWCNPISGHATLYWYQQILGQGPKLLIQFQNNGVVDDSQLPKDRFSAERLKGVDSTLKIQPAKLEDSAVYLCASSLETSSYNEQFFGPGTRLTVL.

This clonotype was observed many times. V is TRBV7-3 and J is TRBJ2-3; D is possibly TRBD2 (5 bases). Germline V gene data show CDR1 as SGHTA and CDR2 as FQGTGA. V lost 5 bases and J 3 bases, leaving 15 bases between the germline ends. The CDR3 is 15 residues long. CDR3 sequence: CASSELGSGTDTQYF. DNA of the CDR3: TGTGCCAGCAGCGAACTAGGTTCGGGGACAGATACGCAGTATTTT.

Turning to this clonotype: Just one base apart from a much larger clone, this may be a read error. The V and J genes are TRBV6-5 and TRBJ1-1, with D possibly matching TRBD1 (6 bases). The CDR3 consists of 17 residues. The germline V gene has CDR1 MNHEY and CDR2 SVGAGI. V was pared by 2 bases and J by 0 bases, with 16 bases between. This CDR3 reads CASSYVVWGRVNTEAFF. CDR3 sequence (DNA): TGTGCCAGCAGTTACGTCGTCTGGGGGCGTGTGAACACTGAAGCTTTCTTT.

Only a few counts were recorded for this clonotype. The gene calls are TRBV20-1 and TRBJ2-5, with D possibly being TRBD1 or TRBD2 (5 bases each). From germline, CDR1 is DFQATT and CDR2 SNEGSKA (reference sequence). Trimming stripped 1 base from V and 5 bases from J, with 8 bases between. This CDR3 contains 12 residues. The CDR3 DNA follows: TGCAGTGCTAGAGCCGGGGCTGAGACCCAGTACTTC. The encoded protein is CSARAGAETQYF.

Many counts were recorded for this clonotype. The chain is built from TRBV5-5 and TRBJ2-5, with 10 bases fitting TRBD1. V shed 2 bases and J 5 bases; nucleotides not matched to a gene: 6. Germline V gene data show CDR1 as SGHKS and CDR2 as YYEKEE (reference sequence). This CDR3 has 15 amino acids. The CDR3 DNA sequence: TGTGCCAGCAGCTTCGCGCCGGGACAGGGGGAGACCCAGTACTTC. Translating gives CASSFAPGQGETQYF.

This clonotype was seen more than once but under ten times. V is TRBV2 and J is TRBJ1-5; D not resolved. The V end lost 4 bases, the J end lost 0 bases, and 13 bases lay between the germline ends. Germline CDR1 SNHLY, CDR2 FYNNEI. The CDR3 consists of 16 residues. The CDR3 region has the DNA TGTGCCAGCAGTGGACTCGATAGTTATAGCAATCAGCCCCAGCATTTT. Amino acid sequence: CASSGLDSYSNQPQHF.

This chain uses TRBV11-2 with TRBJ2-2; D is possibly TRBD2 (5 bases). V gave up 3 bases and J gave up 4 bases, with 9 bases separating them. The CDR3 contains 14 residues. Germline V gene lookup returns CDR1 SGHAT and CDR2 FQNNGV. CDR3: CASSFGVVTGELFF. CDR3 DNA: TGTGCCAGCAGCTTCGGGGTTGTCACCGGGGAGCTGTTTTTT.

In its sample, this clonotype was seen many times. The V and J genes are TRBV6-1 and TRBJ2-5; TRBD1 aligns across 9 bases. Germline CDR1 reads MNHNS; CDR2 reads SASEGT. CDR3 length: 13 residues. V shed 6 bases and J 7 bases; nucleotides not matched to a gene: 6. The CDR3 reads CASRGTGIRTQYF. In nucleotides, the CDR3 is TGTGCCAGCAGGGGGACAGGGATTCGGACCCAGTACTTC.

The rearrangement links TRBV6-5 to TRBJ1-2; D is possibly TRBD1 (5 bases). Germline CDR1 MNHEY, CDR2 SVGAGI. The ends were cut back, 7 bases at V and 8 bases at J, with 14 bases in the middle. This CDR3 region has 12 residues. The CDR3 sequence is CASTRVWGGYTF. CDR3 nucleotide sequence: TGTGCCAGCACCAGGGTTTGGGGAGGCTACACCTTC.

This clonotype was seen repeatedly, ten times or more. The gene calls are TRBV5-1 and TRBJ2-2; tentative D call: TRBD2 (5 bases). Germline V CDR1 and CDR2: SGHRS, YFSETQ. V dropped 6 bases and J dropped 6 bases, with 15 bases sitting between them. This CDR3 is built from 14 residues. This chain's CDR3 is CASKREEEAGELFF. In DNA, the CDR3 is TGCGCCAGCAAAAGGGAAGAGGAGGCCGGGGAGCTGTTTTTT.

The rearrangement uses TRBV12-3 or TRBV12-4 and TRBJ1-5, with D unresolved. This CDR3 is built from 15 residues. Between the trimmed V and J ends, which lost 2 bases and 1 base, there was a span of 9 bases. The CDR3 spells CASSLLSGSNQPQHF. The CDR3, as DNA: TGTGCCAGCAGTTTATTGTCGGGAAGCAATCAGCCCCAGCATTTT.

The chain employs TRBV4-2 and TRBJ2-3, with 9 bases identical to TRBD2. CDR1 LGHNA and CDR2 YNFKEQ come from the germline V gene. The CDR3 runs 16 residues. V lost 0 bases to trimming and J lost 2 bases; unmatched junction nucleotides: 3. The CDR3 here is CASSQEAGGATDTQYF. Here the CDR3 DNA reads TGTGCCAGCAGCCAAGAAGCGGGGGGCGCCACAGATACGCAGTATTTT.

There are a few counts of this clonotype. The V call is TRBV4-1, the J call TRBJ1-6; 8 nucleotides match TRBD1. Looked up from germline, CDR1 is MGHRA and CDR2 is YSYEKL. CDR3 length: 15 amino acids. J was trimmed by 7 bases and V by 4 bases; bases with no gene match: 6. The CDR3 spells CASSRVTGVNSPLHF. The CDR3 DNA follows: TGCGCCAGCAGCCGGGTGACAGGGGTAAATTCACCCCTCCACTTT.

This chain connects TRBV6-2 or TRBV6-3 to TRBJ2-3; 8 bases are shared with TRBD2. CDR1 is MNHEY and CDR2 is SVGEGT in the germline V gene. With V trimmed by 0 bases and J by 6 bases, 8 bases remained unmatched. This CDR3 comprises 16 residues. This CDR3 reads CASSYSSVTSADTQYF. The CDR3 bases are TGTGCCAGCAGTTACTCGAGTGTGACTAGCGCCGATACGCAGTATTTT.

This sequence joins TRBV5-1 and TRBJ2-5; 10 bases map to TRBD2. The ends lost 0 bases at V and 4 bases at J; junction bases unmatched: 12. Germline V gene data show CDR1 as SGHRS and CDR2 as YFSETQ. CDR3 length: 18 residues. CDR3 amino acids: CASSLASVAGGDGETQYF. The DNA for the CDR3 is TGCGCCAGCAGCTTGGCCTCGGTAGCGGGGGGCGATGGAGAGACCCAGTACTTC.

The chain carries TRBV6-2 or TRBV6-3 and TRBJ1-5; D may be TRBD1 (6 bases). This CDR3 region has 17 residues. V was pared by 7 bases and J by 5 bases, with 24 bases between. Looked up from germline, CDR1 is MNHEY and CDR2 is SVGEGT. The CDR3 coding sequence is TGTGCCAGCAAGGGTCGCGACTCACAGGGACGGGATCAGCCCCAGCATTTT. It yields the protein CASKGRDSQGRDQPQHF.

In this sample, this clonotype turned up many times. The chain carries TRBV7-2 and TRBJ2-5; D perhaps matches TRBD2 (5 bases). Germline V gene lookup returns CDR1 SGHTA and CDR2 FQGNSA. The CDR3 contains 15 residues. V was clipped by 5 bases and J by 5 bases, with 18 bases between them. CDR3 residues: CASSPEGLAYETQYF. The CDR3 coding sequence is TGTGCCAGCAGCCCCGAGGGCCTAGCATATGAGACCCAGTACTTC. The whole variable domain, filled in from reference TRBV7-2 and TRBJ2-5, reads GAGVSQSPSNKVTEKGKDVELRCDPISGHTALYWYRQSLGQGLEFLIYFQGNSAPDKSGLPSDRFSAERTGGSVSTLTIQRTQQEDSAVYLCASSPEGLAYETQYFGPGTRLLVL.

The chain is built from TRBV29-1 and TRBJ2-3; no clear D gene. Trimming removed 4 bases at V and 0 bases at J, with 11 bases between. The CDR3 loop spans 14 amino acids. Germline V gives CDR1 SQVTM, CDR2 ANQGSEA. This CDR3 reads CSVGEGSSTDTQYF. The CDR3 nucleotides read TGCAGCGTTGGAGAAGGGTCAAGCACAGATACGCAGTATTTT.

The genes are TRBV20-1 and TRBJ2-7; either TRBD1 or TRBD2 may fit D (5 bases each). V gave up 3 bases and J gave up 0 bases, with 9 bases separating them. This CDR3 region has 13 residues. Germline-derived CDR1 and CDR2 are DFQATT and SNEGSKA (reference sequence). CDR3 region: CSASNGGSYEQYV. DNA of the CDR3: TGCAGTGCTAGTAATGGGGGCTCCTACGAGCAGTACGTC.

The CDR3 spells CASSKKRVAGAEQFF. CDR3 sequence (DNA): TGTGCCAGCAGCAAAAAGAGGGTAGCGGGGGCTGAGCAGTTCTTC. The chain links TRBV21-1 to TRBJ2-1; the tabulated D call, TRBD2, remains unverified against the DNA. TRBV21-1 is labeled a pseudogene. CDR3 length equals 15 residues.

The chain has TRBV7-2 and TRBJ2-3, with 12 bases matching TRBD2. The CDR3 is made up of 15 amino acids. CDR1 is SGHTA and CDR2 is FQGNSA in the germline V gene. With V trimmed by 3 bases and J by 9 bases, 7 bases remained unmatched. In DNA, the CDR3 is TGTGCCAGCAGCTTCTCTAGCGGGGGGGAGGTGACGCAGTATTTT. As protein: CASSFSSGGEVTQYF.

CDR3 in DNA: TGTGCCACTAGGGGAGGATTCTACAATGAGCAGTTCTTC. Its protein product is CATRGGFYNEQFF. This chain uses TRBV6-5 with TRBJ2-1, with D perhaps TRBD2 (6 bases). The CDR3 spans 13 residues. V lost 10 bases to trimming and J lost 3 bases, with 13 bases between them. Germline values: CDR1 MNHEY, CDR2 SVGAGI.